This T cell receptor beta chain originates from a study of beta chain features in type 1 diabetes. Study-wide results and caveats: A cDNA-based sequencing approach could over-represent cells with high TCR expression. Fewer insertions but more deletions were seen at VDJ junctions in type 1 diabetes patients.

The V end lost 4 bases, the J end lost 4 bases, and 10 bases lay between the germline ends. The CDR3 consists of 13 residues. In germline, CDR1 is MNHNS, CDR2 SASEGT. This clone showed up just a few times. Its antigen is unidentified. This CDR3 is also generated by other DNA sequences in the sample. Expressed TCRB transcripts were sequenced because the entire RNA isolate underwent reverse transcription. Samples of naive, central memory and regulatory T cells yielded a mean of about 3.8 million reads. Data came from immunoSEQ multiplex PCR; TCRdb stores just in-frame clones and leaves some out. The repertoire consists of about 140,000 clones, with 6.9% occurring once and the leading ten covering about 1.4%. Via the markers CD45RO/CCR7/CD25/CD127/CD95/CD27, stem cell-like memory, regulatory, central memory and naive CD4+ cells were sorted.

The TCR was taken from a woman in her twenties or thirties in good health. What was sequenced was central memory CD4+ T cells from blood. V usage is TRBV6-1 and J usage is TRBJ2-5, with a possible D match to TRBD1 (5 bases). The CDR3 DNA follows: TGTGCCAGCAGTGGCCAGGGTCGAGAGACCCAGTACTTC. This translates into CASSGQGRETQYF.